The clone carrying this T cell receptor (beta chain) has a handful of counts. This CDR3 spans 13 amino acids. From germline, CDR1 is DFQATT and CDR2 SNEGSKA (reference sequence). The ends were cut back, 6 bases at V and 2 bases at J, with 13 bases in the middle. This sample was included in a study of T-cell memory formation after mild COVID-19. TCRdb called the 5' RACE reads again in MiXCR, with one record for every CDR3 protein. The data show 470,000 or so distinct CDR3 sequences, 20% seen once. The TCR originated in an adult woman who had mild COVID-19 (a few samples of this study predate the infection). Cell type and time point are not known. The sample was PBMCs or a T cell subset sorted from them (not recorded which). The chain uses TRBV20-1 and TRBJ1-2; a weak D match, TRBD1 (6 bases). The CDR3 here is CSASDRPNYGYTF. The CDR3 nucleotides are TGCAGTGCGAGCGACAGGCCCAACTATGGCTACACCTTC.